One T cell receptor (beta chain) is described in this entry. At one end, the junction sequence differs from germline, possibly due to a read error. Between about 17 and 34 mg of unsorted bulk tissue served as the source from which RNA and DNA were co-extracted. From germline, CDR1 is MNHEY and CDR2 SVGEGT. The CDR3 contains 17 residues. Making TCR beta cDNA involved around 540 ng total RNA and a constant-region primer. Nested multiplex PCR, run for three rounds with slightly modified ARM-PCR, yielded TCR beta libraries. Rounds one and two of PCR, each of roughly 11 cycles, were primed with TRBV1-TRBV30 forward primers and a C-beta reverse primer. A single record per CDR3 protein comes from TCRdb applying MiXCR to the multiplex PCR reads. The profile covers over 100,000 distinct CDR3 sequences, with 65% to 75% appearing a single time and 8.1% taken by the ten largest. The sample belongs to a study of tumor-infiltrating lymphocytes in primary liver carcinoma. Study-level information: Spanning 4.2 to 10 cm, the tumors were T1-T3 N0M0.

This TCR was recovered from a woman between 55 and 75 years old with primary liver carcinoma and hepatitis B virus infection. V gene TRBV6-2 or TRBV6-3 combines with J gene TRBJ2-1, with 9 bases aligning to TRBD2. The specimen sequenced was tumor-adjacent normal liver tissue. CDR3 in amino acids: CANSYAGLAGTNNEQFF. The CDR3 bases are TGTGCCAACAGTTACGCGGGTCTAGCGGGAACCAACAATGAGCAGTTCTTC.